This T cell receptor (beta chain) was observed in a study of blood T cell repertoires in COVID-19 (dated by TCRdb to about 2020). Study-level background: Samples from collaborators originated in the United States, Italy and Spain and spanned both the acute and convalescent phases of COVID-19. The material from the prospective study consisted of cDNA or gDNA derived from T cells, B-cell-depleted T cells, or PBMCs. Subjects who had been exposed to COVID-19, were actively infected with it, or had recovered from it provided the deeply sampled blood TCRbeta repertoires that made up the dataset. The repertoires were released in a freely available public database meant as a resource for research on the immune response to SARS-CoV-2. Samples were obtained from the ongoing ImmuneRACE study (first 160 participants) and from 950 to 1,500 subjects provided by 6 global collaborators. Sample metadata almost always included a de-identified subject ID, COVID-19 status, age in years and sex. Where available, HLA class I and class II types were taken from metadata supplied by the sample provider and were not determined by assay-based typing. Study-wide conclusions, independent of this receptor: Clinical and demographic metadata were provided uncurated, with the amount varying by source and participant.

TCRbeta CDR3 regions were amplified from genomic DNA using the immunoSEQ Assay, a bias-controlled multiplex PCR. Per the authors' processing: Within the assay, amplification of reference gene primers was used to estimate how many nucleated cells each sample contained. To quantify the absolute abundance of each unique TCRbeta CDR3 rearrangement, sequence reads were collapsed and filtered. For each sample, productive Simpson clonality was calculated as the square root of Simpson's diversity index over productive rearrangements. As stored in TCRdb, this immuneACCESS dataset retains in-frame rearrangements with V and J assigned. A fraction of the clones does not appear; measured against another copy, unresolved V genes explain less than half of the discrepancy, and the remainder lacks a known reason. That table gives V, J and clone size, and the DNA gave D and trimming. The sample table lists approximately 94,000 clones, around 81% of them with a count of one. The ten largest clonotypes hold 13% of the sample.

Trimming removed 2 bases from V and 7 bases from J, leaving 9 bases between the germline ends. For CDR1 and CDR2, the germline V gene lists SGHAT and FQNNGV. The CDR3 numbers 13 residues from cysteine through phenylalanine. The CDR3 DNA has 39 bases and is translated from base 1. Details on this clone: The antigen it binds to is not known. No much larger clone exists at a distance of one base, and base qualities are not known.

Whole blood was collected in K2EDTA tubes by collaborating institutions according to the institutions' own protocols. Collaborator samples were shipped for TCRbeta analysis as frozen whole blood, isolated PBMCs, or DNA extracted from either sample type. Sequencing input: peripheral blood. This receptor was taken from a man aged 50-60 years with active or convalescent COVID-19. This sequence uses TRBV11-2 and TRBJ2-1; the D gene identity is not certain. This receptor carries the CDR3 CASSLLAANEQFF. In nucleotides, the sequence is TGTGCCAGCAGCTTATTGGCAGCGAATGAGCAGTTCTTC. With all but the CDR3 taken from the reference TRBV11-2 and TRBJ2-1 genes, the full variable domain is: EAGVAQSPRYKIIEKRQSVAFWCNPISGHATLYWYQQILGQGPKLLIQFQNNGVVDDSQLPKDRFSAERLKGVDSTLKIQPAKLEDSAVYLCASSLLAANEQFFGPGTRLTVL.